Following are 29 T cell receptor beta chains from one sample sequenced in a study of T cell repertoires in ileal Crohn's disease. The time point denotes: neoterminal ileum biopsy at postoperative endoscopy, about 6 months after surgery. Sequencing was performed with immunoSEQ multiplex PCR; in TCRdb, only in-frame clones are kept and a portion is missing. The repertoire consists of about 12,000 clones, with approximately 78% occurring once and the leading ten covering about 11%. Sequencing used ileal tissue. These receptors all come from an adult with Crohn's disease.

This clone was detected only once. The J gene is TRBJ2-3, the V gene TRBV6-1, with 11 bases aligning to TRBD2. The ends lost 1 base at V and 4 bases at J; junction bases unmatched: 4. The germline CDR1 and CDR2 sequences are MNHNS and SASEGT. This CDR3 has 16 amino acids. CDR3 DNA sequence: TGTGCCAGCAGTGAAGTCCTAGCGGGAGGTGCAGATACGCAGTATTTT. This encodes CASSEVLAGGADTQYF.

This clone showed up just a few times. The limits of the CDR3 on the DNA are not certain, so only TCRdb's listed CDR3 is given. The CDR3 sequence: CAWSVARGSGDF. This chain links TRBV30 with TRBJ2-3; TRBD2 is the table's D call and was not checked against the DNA. The CDR3 totals 12 residues, both ends included. Germline loops: CDR1 GTSNPN, CDR2 SVGIG (reference sequence).

In this sample, this clone turned up a few times. The chain joins TRBV18 to TRBJ1-4, with 10 bases fitting TRBD1. The CDR3 is made up of 14 amino acids. Losses at the gene ends were 2 bases for V and 8 bases for J; bases not matched to a gene: 2. The V gene's germline CDR1 is KGHSH and CDR2 LQKENI. The CDR3 spells CASSPLTGGEKLFF. The DNA for the CDR3 is TGTGCCAGCTCACCATTGACAGGGGGCGAAAAACTGTTTTTT.

The chain employs TRBV6-6 and TRBJ1-2; 7 bases agree with TRBD1. The CDR3 covers 13 residues. Germline V gene lookup returns CDR1 MNHNY and CDR2 SVGAGI (reference sequence). Trimming removed 6 bases from V and 8 bases from J; junction bases left unmatched: 9. The CDR3, as DNA: TGTGCCAGCAGCCTTGACAGGGTAATGGGCTACACCTTC. Its translation is CASSLDRVMGYTF.

The rearrangement links TRBV6-1 to TRBJ2-7; perhaps TRBD2 as D (5 bases). V was clipped by 5 bases and J by 4 bases, with 9 bases between them. CDR1 and CDR2 from the germline V gene are MNHNS and SASEGT. This CDR3 is 12 amino acids long. The CDR3 is CASSRGIYEQYF. The CDR3 nucleotides are TGTGCCAGCAGTAGAGGGATTTACGAGCAGTACTTC.

The chain uses TRBV5-4 and TRBJ2-2; 9 bases match TRBD1. The CDR3 loop spans 15 amino acids. Germline trimming cut 0 bases from V and 4 bases from J; bases unmatched to any gene: 1. Per the germline V gene, CDR1 is SGHNT and CDR2 is YYREEE (reference sequence). This CDR3 is CASSLGTGVTGELFF. CDR3 in DNA: TGTGCCAGCAGCTTGGGGACAGGGGTCACCGGGGAGCTGTTTTTT. Filled out from reference TRBV5-4 and TRBJ2-2, the complete variable domain reads ETGVTQSPTHLIKTRGQQVTLRCSSQSGHNTVSWYQQALGQGPQFIFQYYREEENGRGNFPPRFSGLQFPNYSSELNVNALELDDSALYLCASSLGTGVTGELFFGEGSRLTVL.

The chain employs TRBV19 and TRBJ2-1; 8 bases agree with TRBD2. Germline-derived CDR1 and CDR2 are LNHDA and SQIVND (reference sequence). The CDR3 sequence is 14 residues long. J gave up 9 bases and V 7 bases, and 11 bases lay outside the gene matches. In DNA, the CDR3 is TGTGCCAGTAATGACGGCGGGAGGCAGGGTGAGCAGTTCTTC. This encodes CASNDGGRQGEQFF.

This chain connects TRBV6-5 to TRBJ2-5, with D possibly being TRBD2 (6 bases). The germline V gene has CDR1 MNHEY and CDR2 SVGAGI. With 7 bases removed from V and 5 bases from J, the gap between germline ends came to 14 bases. The CDR3 has 13 residues. CDR3 coding DNA: TGTGCCAGCACTCCCCCGGGGGAGGAGACCCAGTACTTC. Translation gives CASTPPGEETQYF.

This clone came up once. The chain joins TRBV11-2 to TRBJ1-4, with D unclear. Germline V CDR1 and CDR2: SGHAT, FQNNGV. Between the trimmed V and J ends, which lost 5 bases and 8 bases, there was a span of 12 bases. The CDR3 extends over 13 amino acids. As DNA, the CDR3 is TGTGCCAGCAGCGACCGGGTTAGGGAAAAACTGTTTTTT. Encoded protein: CASSDRVREKLFF.

This clone appeared once. V is TRBV5-4 and J is TRBJ1-1, with TRBD1 identical over 11 bases. The CDR3 length is 16 residues. The J segment lost 0 bases and the V segment lost 3 bases, leaving 4 bases of the junction unmatched. Germline V gene lookup returns CDR1 SGHNT and CDR2 YYREEE (reference sequence). Written as DNA, the CDR3 is TGTGCCAGCAGCTCCCGGGACAGGGGGTTGAACACTGAAGCTTTCTTT. Protein: CASSSRDRGLNTEAFF.

The chain carries TRBV11-3 and TRBJ2-1; TRBD2 aligns across 11 bases. The CDR3 extends over 15 amino acids. Germline V gene data show CDR1 as SGHNT and CDR2 as YENEEA. V was pared by 5 bases and J by 6 bases, with 6 bases of the junction left unmatched. This CDR3 is CASSRLAGPGNEQFF. The CDR3 nucleotides are TGTGCCAGCAGCCGACTAGCGGGACCGGGCAATGAGCAGTTCTTC.

The rearrangement uses TRBV19 and TRBJ1-1; D call uncertain. Trimming took off 7 bases at V and 10 bases at J, with 22 bases between the two ends. Germline V lookup: CDR1 LNHDA, CDR2 SQIVND (reference sequence). This CDR3 comprises 14 residues. In DNA, the CDR3 is TGTGCCAGTATACCAGGTGGGCTGCAGTTGGGAGCTTTCTTT. This gives the protein CASIPGGLQLGAFF.

J is TRBJ2-1 and V is TRBV11-3, with 7 nucleotides matching TRBD1. Per the germline V gene, CDR1 is SGHNT and CDR2 is YENEEA. The CDR3 spans 12 residues. The V and J ends lost 6 bases and 9 bases, in that order; junction bases with no gene match: 5. Written as DNA, the CDR3 is TGTGCCAGCAGATATGGGACAGCTGAGCAGTTCTTC. It encodes CASRYGTAEQFF.

The rearrangement uses TRBV7-9 and TRBJ2-3; possible D gene TRBD1, 5 bases. The length of the CDR3 is 15 residues. Germline V gene lookup returns CDR1 SEHNR and CDR2 FQNEAQ (reference sequence). Trimming left V 5 bases short and J 0 bases short, with 12 bases between. DNA for the CDR3: TGTGCCAGCAGCCCTCAGGGTGGGAGCACAGATACGCAGTATTTT. Translated: CASSPQGGSTDTQYF.

This chain connects TRBV27 to TRBJ1-1; maybe TRBD1 (5 bases). V lost 3 bases to trimming and J lost 2 bases, with 7 bases between them. The CDR3 has 13 amino acids. Germline loops: CDR1 MNHEY, CDR2 SMNVEV (reference sequence). CDR3: CASSFTGNTEAFF. CDR3 DNA sequence: TGTGCCAGCAGTTTCACAGGTAACACTGAAGCTTTCTTT.

This chain joins TRBV4-2 and TRBJ2-1; the D gene is possibly TRBD2 (7 bases). The CDR3 sequence is 16 residues long. Germline V gene sequence: CDR1 LGHNA, CDR2 YNFKEQ. V was pared by 4 bases and J by 5 bases, with 18 bases between. CDR3 protein: CASSPLLGGADNEQFF. The CDR3 nucleotides read TGTGCCAGCAGCCCCCTTTTGGGGGGGGCCGACAATGAGCAGTTCTTC.

V gene TRBV30 combines with J gene TRBJ2-5, with D possibly TRBD1 on 6 matching bases. The DNA end is a closer match to TRBJ2-7, so the J assignment may be wrong. The CDR3 spans 11 residues. CDR1 is GTSNPN and CDR2 is SVGIG in the germline V gene (reference sequence). The CDR3 coding sequence is TGTGCCTGGTCGGACAGCTACGAGCAGTACTTC. Its translation is CAWSDSYEQYF.

This clone showed up just once. The V call is TRBV30, the J call TRBJ2-1; D unresolved. CDR3 size: 11 residues. CDR1 GTSNPN and CDR2 SVGIG come from the germline V gene (reference sequence). V was shortened by 2 bases and J by 7 bases, with 6 bases between the two germline ends. Here the CDR3 DNA reads TGTGCCTGGAGTTCCACTAATGAGCAGTTCTTC. Its translation: CAWSSTNEQFF.

The chain combines TRBV14 with TRBJ1-2; D gene uncertain. Germline CDR1 is SGHDN and CDR2 is FVKESK. The germline V and J ends were trimmed by 1 base and 5 bases, with 5 bases remaining between them. This CDR3 is 12 amino acids long. In DNA form, the CDR3 reads TGTGCCAGCAGCCAAGGGGCTTATGGCTACACCTTC. Its translation is CASSQGAYGYTF.

CDR3 in DNA: TGCGCCAGCAGCTTAGCGGGCGGGCATTCCTACGAGCAGTACTTC. Encoded protein: CASSLAGGHSYEQYF. The chain joins TRBV5-1 to TRBJ2-7; tentative D call: TRBD2 (6 bases). Deletions cut 2 bases from V and 1 base from J, with 13 bases between. Germline CDR1 and CDR2: SGHRS and YFSETQ. The CDR3 runs to 15 residues.

A few counts support this clone. J is TRBJ1-1 and V is TRBV29-1; 9 positions agree with TRBD1. This CDR3 is built from 15 residues. The ends lost 7 bases at V and 0 bases at J; junction bases unmatched: 9. Germline V gene data show CDR1 as SQVTM and CDR2 as ANQGSEA. CDR3 in DNA: TGCAGCGCCGGGCCGGGACAGGGTATGAACACTGAAGCTTTCTTT. This encodes CSAGPGQGMNTEAFF.

The chain recombines TRBV2 with TRBJ1-5; 7 nucleotides agree with TRBD1. Trimming cost V 7 bases and J 7 bases; bases outside gene matches: 13. The length of the CDR3 is 15 residues. The germline gives CDR1 SNHLY, CDR2 FYNNEI. The CDR3 bases are TGTGCCAGCACCCGAGGAGGGGGCGCGGGGCAGCCCCAGCATTTT. It is translated as CASTRGGGAGQPQHF.

CDR3 bases: TGCAGCGTTGAAGGTAGCGGGAGGCCGGGCAATGAGCAGTTCTTC. This codes for CSVEGSGRPGNEQFF. The chain couples TRBV29-1 to TRBJ2-1; 10 bases line up with TRBD2. Germline CDR1 and CDR2: SQVTM and ANQGSEA. CDR3 length: 15 amino acids. V shed 1 base and J 6 bases; nucleotides not matched to a gene: 6.

V gene TRBV2 combines with J gene TRBJ1-2, with 7 bases fitting TRBD1. The V gene end was trimmed by 2 bases and the J gene end by 5 bases; junction bases not matched to a gene: 5. The length of the CDR3 is 14 residues. Germline-derived CDR1 and CDR2 are SNHLY and FYNNEI. The CDR3 DNA follows: TGTGCCAGCAGTGAAAACAGGGGAGAGTATGGCTACACCTTC. This encodes CASSENRGEYGYTF.

The rearrangement links TRBV6-1 to TRBJ2-5; possibly TRBD2 for D (6 bases). TRBJ2-7 matches the DNA end more closely, so the J call is doubtful. Looked up from germline, CDR1 is MNHNS and CDR2 is SASEGT. This CDR3 spans 14 amino acids. The DNA for the CDR3 is TGTGCCAGCAGGCTATGGGGGGATAACTACGAGCAGTACTTC. It translates to CASRLWGDNYEQYF.

This clone appeared a few times. The V gene is TRBV9, the J gene TRBJ2-1; 10 nucleotides match TRBD2. The germline V gene has CDR1 SGDLS and CDR2 YYNGEE. This CDR3 is 17 amino acids long. J was trimmed by 2 bases and V by 0 bases; bases with no gene match: 5. In nucleotides, the CDR3 is TGTGCCAGCAGCGTAGTGGGCACTAGCGGGACCTACAATGAGCAGTTCTTC. This codes for CASSVVGTSGTYNEQFF.

This clone was observed a handful of times. The J gene is TRBJ2-1, the V gene TRBV15; 7 nucleotides align to TRBD2. Germline CDR1 LNHNV, CDR2 YYDKDF (reference sequence). The V segment lost 0 bases and the J segment 4 bases; nucleotides outside the gene matches: 6. The CDR3 runs to 16 residues. The CDR3 coding sequence is TGTGCCACCAGCAGAGATCGGTGGGAGGGGTACAATGAGCAGTTCTTC. Amino acid sequence: CATSRDRWEGYNEQFF. Complete variable domain (other parts from reference TRBV15 and TRBJ2-1): DAMVIQNPRYQVTQFGKPVTLSCSQTLNHNVMYWYQQKSSQAPKLLFHYYDKDFNNEADTPDNFQSRRPNTSFCFLDIRSPGLGDTAMYLCATSRDRWEGYNEQFFGPGTRLTVL.

CDR3 in DNA: TGTGCCAGCAGTGAGGTAGAAGAGACCCAGTACTTC. Translation: CASSEVEETQYF. The J gene is TRBJ2-5, the V gene TRBV2; no definite D call. V lost 3 bases, J lost 3 bases, and 5 bases lay in between. Per germline, CDR1 SNHLY and CDR2 FYNNEI. The CDR3 is made up of 12 amino acids. Combining the CDR3 with reference TRBV2 and TRBJ2-5 gives the whole variable domain EPEVTQTPSHQVTQMGQEVILRCVPISNHLYFYWYRQILGQKVEFLVSFYNNEISEKSEIFDDQFSVERPDGSNFTLKIRSTKLEDSAMYFCASSEVEETQYFGPGTRLLVL.

The rearrangement uses TRBV6-5 and TRBJ2-3, with a weak D call TRBD2 (5 bases). This CDR3 has 14 residues. Germline V gene data show CDR1 as MNHEY and CDR2 as SVGAGI. Deletions cut 4 bases from V and 2 bases from J, with 10 bases between. The CDR3: CASSLTILTDTQYF. The CDR3 DNA follows: TGTGCCAGCAGTTTGACTATCCTCACAGATACGCAGTATTTT.